This passage covers 18 T cell receptor beta chains from one sample sequenced in a study of T cells in localized non-small cell lung cancer. The repertoire was sequenced with immunoSEQ multiplex PCR; TCRdb's copy has only in-frame clones and lacks some. The sample carries some 11,000 clones, 40% to 55% recorded once. The sample here was lymph node tissue, taken before any cancer treatment. The receptors shown here come from a woman between 35 and 70 years old with stage II squamous cell lung carcinoma.

This clone was detected a few times. The chain combines TRBV14 with TRBJ2-7; D may be TRBD1 or TRBD2 (5 bases each). Germline V gene sequence: CDR1 SGHDN, CDR2 FVKESK. V was pared by 1 base and J by 2 bases, with 12 bases between. The length of the CDR3 is 15 residues. CDR3 residues: CASSQGGTVPYEQYF. The CDR3 bases are TGTGCCAGCAGCCAAGGAGGGACGGTTCCCTACGAGCAGTACTTC.

This clone was found a few times. The chain combines TRBV9 with TRBJ1-1; D might be TRBD1 (6 bases). The length of the CDR3 is 16 residues. Trimming pared 5 bases from V and 2 bases from J, leaving 19 bases between. CDR1 and CDR2 (germline): SGDLS, YYNGEE. The CDR3 DNA reads TGTGCCAGCAGGGAACTTGCGGGACACCCTAACACTGAAGCTTTCTTT. It translates to CASRELAGHPNTEAFF.

This clone has only a few counts. This chain links TRBV18 with TRBJ2-1, with no clear D. Trimming stripped 3 bases from V and 2 bases from J, with 8 bases between. Germline V gives CDR1 KGHSH, CDR2 LQKENI. CDR3 length: 14 residues. This CDR3 is CASSPSRPYNEQFF. The CDR3, as DNA: TGTGCCAGCTCACCTAGCCGCCCCTACAATGAGCAGTTCTTC. The full variable domain, rest sourced from reference TRBV18 and TRBJ2-1, is NAGVMQNPRHLVRRRGQEARLRCSPMKGHSHVYWYRQLPEEGLKFMVYLQKENIIDESGMPKERFSAEFPKEGPSILRIQQVVRGDSAAYFCASSPSRPYNEQFFGPGTRLTVL.

The chain uses TRBV30 and TRBJ1-2; D might be TRBD1 (5 bases). The CDR3 is made up of 16 amino acids. V dropped 1 base and J dropped 8 bases, with 23 bases sitting between them. Germline values: CDR1 GTSNPN, CDR2 SVGIG (reference sequence). The DNA of the CDR3 is TGTGCCTGGAGTGCCCACGGGAGGGGTCTTTCTTTGGGCTACACCTTC. Protein: CAWSAHGRGLSLGYTF.

This chain's CDR3 is CASSQGNSPLHF. The CDR3 DNA reads TGTGCCAGCAGCCAGGGAAATTCACCCCTCCACTTT. This rearrangement joins TRBV14 to TRBJ1-6, with unresolved D. There are 12 residues in the CDR3. V lost 3 bases, J lost 7 bases, and 4 bases lay in between. Per germline, CDR1 SGHDN and CDR2 FVKESK.

The chain combines TRBV2 with TRBJ1-1; tentative D call: TRBD1 (6 bases). This CDR3 contains 13 residues. V was cut by 10 bases and J by 6 bases, with 18 bases left in between. Germline CDR1 is SNHLY and CDR2 is FYNNEI. CDR3 sequence: CATGGQLIAEAFF. The CDR3 DNA reads TGTGCCACCGGCGGACAGCTGATCGCTGAAGCTTTCTTT.

The chain carries TRBV9 and TRBJ2-3; 8 bases map to TRBD1. This CDR3 contains 15 residues. Germline V CDR1 and CDR2: SGDLS, YYNGEE. With 2 bases clipped from V and 2 bases from J, the junction kept 4 bases outside the gene matches. Here the CDR3 reads CASSVTTGDTDTQYF. Written as DNA, the CDR3 is TGTGCCAGCAGCGTGACGACAGGGGACACAGATACGCAGTATTTT.

This clone appeared a few times. This sequence joins TRBV11-3 and TRBJ2-1, with TRBD2 as a possible D gene (6 bases). Per the germline V gene, CDR1 is SGHNT and CDR2 is YENEEA. The germline V and J ends were trimmed by 3 bases and 3 bases, with 15 bases remaining between them. This CDR3 region has 16 residues. CDR3 nucleotides: TGTGCCAGCAGCTTGGAGGGGACGGGACTCTACAATGAGCAGTTCTTC. It encodes CASSLEGTGLYNEQFF.

The table lists this clone with a few counts. In DNA form, the CDR3 reads TGTGCCAGCAGCGTAGCTCTAGGACAGGGCTTGGATGGCTACACCTTC. Translated: CASSVALGQGLDGYTF. V is TRBV9 and J is TRBJ1-2, with 8 bases identical to TRBD1. V shed 0 bases, J shed 6 bases, and the junction held 10 bases outside the gene matches. The germline gives CDR1 SGDLS, CDR2 YYNGEE. The CDR3 totals 16 residues.

This chain joins TRBV6-8 and TRBJ1-5, with a weak D call TRBD1 (6 bases). Trimming shortened V by 2 bases and J by 4 bases, and 15 bases separated the two germline ends. The CDR3 is 16 amino acids. Germline assignment: CDR1 MNHGY and CDR2 SAAAGT. This CDR3 reads CASSYEIGQTNQPQHF. DNA for the CDR3: TGTGCCAGCAGTTACGAAATCGGACAGACAAATCAGCCCCAGCATTTT.

In its sample, this clone was seen a few times. The V call is TRBV2, the J call TRBJ1-2; 8 bases are shared with TRBD1. With 6 bases clipped from V and 4 bases from J, the junction kept 4 bases outside the gene matches. The CDR3 loop spans 13 amino acids. The germline V gene encodes CDR1 SNHLY and CDR2 FYNNEI. This CDR3 reads CASSPQGGYGYTF. The CDR3 region has the DNA TGTGCCAGCAGCCCACAGGGGGGCTATGGCTACACCTTC.

The chain has TRBV19 and TRBJ2-5; 9 bases are a match to TRBD1. The CDR3 covers 15 residues. Trimming at V came to 6 bases and at J to 5 bases, leaving 10 bases not matched to a gene. Germline CDR1 LNHDA, CDR2 SQIVND (reference sequence). This CDR3 reads CASSPITGGAETQYF. The CDR3 nucleotides are TGTGCCAGTAGCCCAATCACAGGGGGCGCGGAGACCCAGTACTTC.

The genes are TRBV14 and TRBJ2-1; perhaps TRBD2 as D (6 bases). CDR1 is SGHDN and CDR2 is FVKESK in the germline V gene. The CDR3 covers 16 residues. V was cut by 5 bases and J by 7 bases, with 21 bases left in between. The CDR3 spells CASSAQAGGYQNEQFF. Here the CDR3 DNA reads TGTGCCAGCAGCGCACAAGCCGGGGGATATCAGAATGAGCAGTTCTTC.

This sequence joins TRBV18 and TRBJ1-1; D is undetermined. The germline gives CDR1 KGHSH, CDR2 LQKENI. Trimming shortened V by 4 bases and J by 1 base, and 16 bases separated the two germline ends. This CDR3 comprises 16 residues. The CDR3 DNA is TGTGCCAGCTCACTTCAAAAAATTCACTCGAACACTGAAGCTTTCTTT. This encodes CASSLQKIHSNTEAFF.

V gene TRBV5-1 combines with J gene TRBJ1-2, with D uncertain. Germline loops: CDR1 SGHRS, CDR2 YFSETQ. V dropped 4 bases and J dropped 3 bases, with 19 bases sitting between them. The CDR3 contains 16 residues. DNA of the CDR3: TGCGCCAGCAGCCTGGGCCCACAGAACGGCGACTATGGCTACACCTTC. Translated: CASSLGPQNGDYGYTF.

The chain recombines TRBV2 with TRBJ1-1; D uncertain. The ends were cut back, 3 bases at V and 3 bases at J, with 11 bases in the middle. Looked up from germline, CDR1 is SNHLY and CDR2 is FYNNEI. This CDR3 comprises 14 residues. The CDR3 DNA reads TGTGCCAGCAGTGAGGAAGGGTCCGACACTGAAGCTTTCTTT. Encoded protein: CASSEEGSDTEAFF. Using reference TRBV2 and TRBJ1-1 for the parts outside the CDR3, the full variable domain is EPEVTQTPSHQVTQMGQEVILRCVPISNHLYFYWYRQILGQKVEFLVSFYNNEISEKSEIFDDQFSVERPDGSNFTLKIRSTKLEDSAMYFCASSEEGSDTEAFFGQGTRLTVV.

This clone appeared many times. V gene TRBV10-3 combines with J gene TRBJ2-3; 8 bases fit TRBD1. The V gene's germline CDR1 is ENHRY and CDR2 SYGVKD. Trimming cost V 10 bases and J 6 bases; bases outside gene matches: 12. The CDR3 is made up of 14 amino acids. Written as DNA, the CDR3 is TGTGCCAGCGGCCGGGACAGGCTCTCTGATACGCAGTATTTT. Translation: CASGRDRLSDTQYF.

The chain is built from TRBV19 and TRBJ2-1; perhaps TRBD1 as D (6 bases). V lost 8 bases, J lost 9 bases, and 11 bases lay in between. The CDR3 covers 11 residues. Germline-derived CDR1 and CDR2 are LNHDA and SQIVND (reference sequence). The CDR3: CASSQGGEQFF. Written as DNA, the CDR3 is TGTGCCAGTTCCCAAGGGGGTGAGCAGTTCTTC. Combining the CDR3 with reference TRBV19 and TRBJ2-1 gives the whole variable domain DGGITQSPKYLFRKEGQNVTLSCEQNLNHDAMYWYRQDPGQGLRLIYYSQIVNDFQKGDIAEGYSVSREKKESFPLTVTSAQKNPTAFYLCASSQGGEQFFGPGTRLTVL.